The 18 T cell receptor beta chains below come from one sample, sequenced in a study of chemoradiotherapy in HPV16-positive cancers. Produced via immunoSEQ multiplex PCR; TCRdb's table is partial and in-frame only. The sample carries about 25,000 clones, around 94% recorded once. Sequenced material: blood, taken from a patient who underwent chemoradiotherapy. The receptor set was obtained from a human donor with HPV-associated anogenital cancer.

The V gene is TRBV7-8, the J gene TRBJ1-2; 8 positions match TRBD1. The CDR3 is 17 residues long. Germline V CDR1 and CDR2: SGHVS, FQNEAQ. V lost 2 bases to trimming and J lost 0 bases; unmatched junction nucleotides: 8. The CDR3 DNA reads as TGTGCCAGCAGCTTAAGTAACAGGGGGTTCGCTAACTATGGCTACACCTTC. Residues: CASSLSNRGFANYGYTF.

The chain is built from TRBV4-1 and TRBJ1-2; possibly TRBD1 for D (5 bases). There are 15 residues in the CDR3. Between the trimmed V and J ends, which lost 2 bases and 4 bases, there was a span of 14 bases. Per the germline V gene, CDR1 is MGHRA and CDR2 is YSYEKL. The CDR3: CASSQLRTGLYGYTF. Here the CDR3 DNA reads TGCGCCAGCAGCCAACTTCGGACGGGACTCTATGGCTACACCTTC.

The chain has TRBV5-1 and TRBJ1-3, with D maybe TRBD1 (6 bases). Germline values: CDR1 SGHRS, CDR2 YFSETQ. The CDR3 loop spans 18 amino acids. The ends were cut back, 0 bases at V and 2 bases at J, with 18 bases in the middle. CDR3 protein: CASSLATGQMAPGNTIYF. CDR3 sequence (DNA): TGCGCCAGCAGCTTGGCGACTGGACAGATGGCCCCTGGAAACACCATATATTTT.

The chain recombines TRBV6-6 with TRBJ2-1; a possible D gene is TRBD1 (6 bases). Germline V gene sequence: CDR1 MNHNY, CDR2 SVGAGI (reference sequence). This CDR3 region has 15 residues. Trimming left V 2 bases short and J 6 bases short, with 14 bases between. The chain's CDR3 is CASSYGAGVPNEQFF. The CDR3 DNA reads TGTGCCAGCAGTTACGGGGCAGGGGTACCCAATGAGCAGTTCTTC.

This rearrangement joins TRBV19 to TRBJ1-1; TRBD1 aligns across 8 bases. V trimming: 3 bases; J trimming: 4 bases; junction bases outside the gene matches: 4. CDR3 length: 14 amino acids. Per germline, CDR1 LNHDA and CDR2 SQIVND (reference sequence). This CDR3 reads CASSIQGASTEAFF. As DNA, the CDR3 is TGTGCCAGTAGTATTCAGGGGGCGAGCACTGAAGCTTTCTTT.

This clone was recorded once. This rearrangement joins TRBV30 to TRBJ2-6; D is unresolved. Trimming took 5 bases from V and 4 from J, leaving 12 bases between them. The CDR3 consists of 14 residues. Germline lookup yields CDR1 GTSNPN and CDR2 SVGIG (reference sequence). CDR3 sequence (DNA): TGTGCCTGGTCGGTTGGTTCCGGGGCCAACGTCCTGACTTTC. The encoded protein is CAWSVGSGANVLTF.

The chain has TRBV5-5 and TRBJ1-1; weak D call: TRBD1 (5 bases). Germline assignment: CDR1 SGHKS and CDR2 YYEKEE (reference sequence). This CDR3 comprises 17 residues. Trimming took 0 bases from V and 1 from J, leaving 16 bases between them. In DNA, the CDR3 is TGTGCCAGCAGCTTGGTGAGGGGACTACGGGGGAACACTGAAGCTTTCTTT. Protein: CASSLVRGLRGNTEAFF. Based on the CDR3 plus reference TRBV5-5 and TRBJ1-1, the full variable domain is DAGVTQSPTHLIKTRGQQVTLRCSPISGHKSVSWYQQVLGQGPQFIFQYYEKEERGRGNFPDRFSARQFPNYSSELNVNALLLGDSALYLCASSLVRGLRGNTEAFFGQGTRLTVV.

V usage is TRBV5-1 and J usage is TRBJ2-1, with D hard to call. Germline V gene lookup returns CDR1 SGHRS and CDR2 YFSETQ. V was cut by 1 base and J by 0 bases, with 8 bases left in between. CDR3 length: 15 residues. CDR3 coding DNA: TGCGCCAGCAGCTTGAGGCAGAGCTCCTACAATGAGCAGTTCTTC. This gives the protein CASSLRQSSYNEQFF. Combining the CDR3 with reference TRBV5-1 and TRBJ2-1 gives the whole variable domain KAGVTQTPRYLIKTRGQQVTLSCSPISGHRSVSWYQQTPGQGLQFLFEYFSETQRNKGNFPGRFSGRQFSNSRSEMNVSTLELGDSALYLCASSLRQSSYNEQFFGPGTRLTVL.

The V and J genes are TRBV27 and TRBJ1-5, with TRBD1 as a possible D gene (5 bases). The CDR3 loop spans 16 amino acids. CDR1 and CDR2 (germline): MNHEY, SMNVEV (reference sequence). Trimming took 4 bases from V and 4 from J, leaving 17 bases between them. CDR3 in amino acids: CASSSGAYPGNQPQHF. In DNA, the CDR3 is TGTGCCAGCAGTTCTGGGGCCTACCCGGGGAATCAGCCCCAGCATTTT.

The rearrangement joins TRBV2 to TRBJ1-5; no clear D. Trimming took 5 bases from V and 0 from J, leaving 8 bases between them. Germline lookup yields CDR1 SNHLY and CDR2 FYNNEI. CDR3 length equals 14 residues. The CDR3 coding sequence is TGTGCCAGCAGTATCGCCTATAGCAATCAGCCCCAGCATTTT. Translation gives CASSIAYSNQPQHF. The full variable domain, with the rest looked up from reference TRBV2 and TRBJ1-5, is EPEVTQTPSHQVTQMGQEVILRCVPISNHLYFYWYRQILGQKVEFLVSFYNNEISEKSEIFDDQFSVERPDGSNFTLKIRSTKLEDSAMYFCASSIAYSNQPQHFGDGTRLSIL.

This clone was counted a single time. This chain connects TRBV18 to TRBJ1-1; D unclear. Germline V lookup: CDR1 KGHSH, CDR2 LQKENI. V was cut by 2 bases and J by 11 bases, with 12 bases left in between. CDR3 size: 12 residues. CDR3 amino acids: CASSPAAEDAFF. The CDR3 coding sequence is TGTGCCAGCTCACCAGCCGCCGAGGACGCTTTCTTT.

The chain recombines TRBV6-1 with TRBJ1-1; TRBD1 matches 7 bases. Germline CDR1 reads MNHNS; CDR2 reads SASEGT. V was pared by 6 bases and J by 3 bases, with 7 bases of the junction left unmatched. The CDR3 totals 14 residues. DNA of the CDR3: TGTGCCAGCAGACGACAGGGAGACTACACTGAAGCTTTCTTT. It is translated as CASRRQGDYTEAFF.

CDR3 nucleotides: TGTGCCAGCAGCTTAGTGAGGGGGGACACTGAAGCTTTCTTT. Its translation: CASSLVRGDTEAFF. The chain is built from TRBV7-2 and TRBJ1-1; possible D gene TRBD1, 6 bases. V lost 1 base to trimming and J lost 3 bases, with 9 bases between them. Germline V gene lookup returns CDR1 SGHTA and CDR2 FQGNSA. The CDR3 has 14 residues.

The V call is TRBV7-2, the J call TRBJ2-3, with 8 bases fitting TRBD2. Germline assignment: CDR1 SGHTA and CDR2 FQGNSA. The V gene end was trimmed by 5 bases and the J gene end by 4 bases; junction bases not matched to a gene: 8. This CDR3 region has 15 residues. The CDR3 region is CASSPAGAGADTQYF. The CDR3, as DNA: TGTGCCAGCAGCCCAGCGGGGGCCGGAGCAGATACGCAGTATTTT.

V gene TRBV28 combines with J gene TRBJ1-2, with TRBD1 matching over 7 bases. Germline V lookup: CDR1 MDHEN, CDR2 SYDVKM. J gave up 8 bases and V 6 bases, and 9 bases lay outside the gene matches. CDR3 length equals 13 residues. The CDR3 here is CASRQGSGGGYTF. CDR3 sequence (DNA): TGTGCCAGCAGACAGGGGTCGGGGGGAGGCTACACCTTC.

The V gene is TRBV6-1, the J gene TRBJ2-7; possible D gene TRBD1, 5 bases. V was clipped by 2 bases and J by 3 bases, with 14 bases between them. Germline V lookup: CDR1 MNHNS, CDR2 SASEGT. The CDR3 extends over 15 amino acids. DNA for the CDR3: TGTGCCAGCAGTGAATTAGGGCAGGGTAACTACGAGCAGTACTTC. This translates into CASSELGQGNYEQYF.

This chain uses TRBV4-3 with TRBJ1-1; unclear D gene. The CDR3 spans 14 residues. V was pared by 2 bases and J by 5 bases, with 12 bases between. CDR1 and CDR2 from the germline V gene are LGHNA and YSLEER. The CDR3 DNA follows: TGCGCCAGCAGCCAACTAGCAGCCGGGACTGAAGCTTTCTTT. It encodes CASSQLAAGTEAFF.

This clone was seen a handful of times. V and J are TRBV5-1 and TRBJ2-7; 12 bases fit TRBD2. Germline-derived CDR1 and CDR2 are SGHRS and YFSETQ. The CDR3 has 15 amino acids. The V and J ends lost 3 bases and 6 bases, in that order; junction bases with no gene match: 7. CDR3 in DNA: TGCGCCAGCAGCTGGGGACTAGCGGGCGCATCCGAGCAGTACTTC. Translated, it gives CASSWGLAGASEQYF.